These T cell receptor beta chains were read from a single sample in a study of cytomegalovirus exposure and HLA in healthy donors. Libraries were prepared by immunoSEQ multiplex PCR; TCRdb keeps only in-frame clonotypes and omits some of them. This table has 150,000 or so clones, less than 95% appearing once. Sequenced sample: PBMCs. The receptors originated from a man aged 18 to 30 in good health and CMV-seropositive. The conserved cysteine and the conserved F or W are not part of the CDR3 here.

j_call v_call cdr3_length cdr3_aa
TRBJ2-1 TRBV5-1 10 ASSLVSNEQF
TRBJ1-2 TRBV28 12 ASRKGHGLQGYT
TRBJ2-3 TRBV28 15 ASSFTETGGRADTQY
TRBJ1-2 TRBV29-1 11 SVQKPGEGGYT
TRBJ2-1 TRBV10-2 13 ASSESIARPMEQF
TRBJ2-7 TRBV5-6 14 ASSLLSGTGGDEQY
TRBJ2-7 TRBV6-6 13 ASSFPGTGVNEQY
TRBJ1-2 TRBV11-2 14 ASSLAGQGAVRGYT
TRBJ2-1 TRBV5-1 13 ASSFGGASYNEQF
TRBJ2-1 TRBV5-1 12 ASSPGQADNEQF
TRBJ1-1 TRBV5-4 13 ASSLQGLSNTEAF
TRBJ2-2 TRBV6-6 12 ASSYSRGVGELF
TRBJ1-5 TRBV5-6 13 ASSSRTGANQPQH
TRBJ2-3 TRBV5-1 14 ASSLAPGLAIDTQY
TRBJ1-3 TRBV28 11 ASSLARGNTIY
TRBJ2-5 TRBV5-6 13 ASSSPTGVVETQY
TRBJ2-4 TRBV9 14 ASSVREGEDGNIQY
TRBJ1-6 TRBV28 10 ASSLPGTPWH
TRBJ1-1 TRBV20-1 9 SAYDRDEAF
TRBJ2-3 TRBV5-4 14 ASRETGQGNTDTQY
TRBJ2-3 TRBV9 12 ASSGWTGGDTQY
TRBJ1-5 TRBV21-1 18 ASSSKVDRGGTFHNQPQH
TRBJ1-5 TRBV15 12 ATSRHRAGGPQH
TRBJ2-1 TRBV5-1 18 ASSWGHTSGRVPSYNEQF
TRBJ1-6 TRBV27 18 ASSSTPGTSPSSYNSPLH
TRBJ2-3 TRBV6-4 12 ASSAVASSDTQY
TRBJ2-6 TRBV27 13 ASSSLGEGANVLT
TRBJ1-6 TRBV7-9 10 ASSPGDSPLH
TRBJ2-1 TRBV9 14 ASSVAAGSSYNEQF
TRBJ1-3 TRBV7-9 11 ASRRDSGNTIY
TRBJ2-7 TRBV5-4 15 ASSEGIGVRGSYEQY
TRBJ2-1 TRBV5-7 14 ASSLVGAPPQNEQF
TRBJ2-5 TRBV18 11 ASSPKGGETQY
TRBJ2-3 TRBV4-1 13 ASSQARTVRDTQY
TRBJ2-7 TRBV23-1 9 ASSQHYEQY
TRBJ2-3 TRBV25-1 12 ASSDQGLTDTQY
TRBJ2-1 TRBV5-4 13 ASSLVRVGRNEQF
TRBJ2-5 TRBV2 14 ASSVSLADLGETQY
TRBJ1-5 TRBV6-5 12 ASSSPGRNQPQH
TRBJ2-3 TRBV5-1 15 ASRPDRDGSSTDTQY
TRBJ2-1 TRBV6-1 13 ASGRSGRGYNEQF
TRBJ2-7 TRBV7-9 12 ASSLFAGGIEQY
TRBJ2-1 TRBV28 12 ASSSGHSYNEQF
TRBJ2-7 TRBV28 12 ASSRGQGPYEQY
TRBJ2-1 TRBV2 14 ASNNWREGLGNEQF
TRBJ2-7 TRBV27 16 ASSSSQASLLRSYKQY
TRBJ1-4 TRBV29-1 14 SVGLLGTGYNEKLF
TRBJ2-3 TRBV5-1 13 ASSLVDRDTDTQY
TRBJ2-1 TRBV6-5 9 ASSYLNEQF
TRBJ1-6 TRBV4-1 12 ASSHYRVNSPLH
TRBJ2-7 TRBV5-1 14 ASSPNPGAPSYEQY
TRBJ2-1 TRBV9 15 ASRFLVKRDCPNEQF
TRBJ1-1 TRBV11-3 13 ASSSAGAANTEAF
TRBJ2-3 TRBV6-5 13 ASSLHRVPSDTQY
TRBJ2-6 TRBV2 13 ASNLSGTGANVLT